The entry below gives a single TCR beta chain sequence along with its context. This sample is part of a study of T cell responses to AZD1222 COVID-19 vaccine. Recipients boosted at about 4 weeks or about 12 weeks are pooled. Measured with immunoSEQ multiplex PCR; TCRdb has only the in-frame clones, and not every one. The table includes over 110,000 clones, around 94% detected once. This CDR3 region has 14 residues. Germline V gene data show CDR1 as SQVTM and CDR2 as ANQGSEA. The V end lost 5 bases, the J end lost 1 base, and 14 bases lay between the germline ends. This chain uses TRBV29-1 with TRBJ1-1; D is uncertain. The specimen comprised peripheral blood, sampled 28 days after the second AZD1222 dose. The receptor was isolated from an adult who received the AZD1222 COVID-19 vaccine. This chain's CDR3 is CSVRPRGQNTEAFF. The CDR3 DNA sequence: TGCAGCGTTCGCCCCCGGGGTCAGAACACTGAAGCTTTCTTT.